The 22 T cell receptor beta chains below come from one sample, sequenced in a study of CD8 T cells in ankylosing spondylitis. Findings and limits, study-wide: A TCR beta motif of 8 or 9 highly homologous variants appeared characteristic of ankylosing spondylitis blood.

Via MiXCR, TCRdb re-called the 5' RACE reads, giving one row per CDR3 protein. The table has some 700,000 distinct CDR3 sequences, under 20% seen once. No antigen has been identified for these receptors. Sequencing used blood, either unsorted or a sorted T cell fraction (not recorded which). The source is a male donor with ankylosing spondylitis.

This clonotype came up a few times. The V and J genes are TRBV7-8 and TRBJ2-3, with 10 bases lining up with TRBD1. This CDR3 region has 17 residues. CDR1 is SGHVS, CDR2 FQNEAQ, per germline. The junction had 14 bases not matched to a gene; V was cut back by 5 bases and J by 6 bases. Written as DNA, the CDR3 is TGTGCCAGCAGCCTTATAGGGGGGGGACAGGGGCCCGATACGCAGTATTTT. Amino acid sequence: CASSLIGGGQGPDTQYF.

The chain carries TRBV4-2 and TRBJ1-1; TRBD1 matches at 7 bases. With V trimmed by 0 bases and J by 1 base, 5 bases remained unmatched. There are 16 residues in the CDR3. Germline CDR1 is LGHNA and CDR2 is YNFKEQ. This CDR3 reads CASSQDLGGSNTEAFF. CDR3 nucleotides: TGTGCCAGCAGCCAAGATCTAGGGGGCTCGAACACTGAAGCTTTCTTT.

The rearrangement joins TRBV12-3 or TRBV12-4 to TRBJ1-1; tentatively, D is TRBD1 (6 bases). The CDR3 loop spans 13 amino acids. The V and J ends lost 4 bases and 7 bases respectively, with 13 bases between them. CDR3 amino acids: CASSSQGNGEAFF. CDR3 bases: TGTGCCAGCAGTTCACAGGGAAATGGTGAAGCTTTCTTT.

This clonotype was picked up many times. The rearrangement joins TRBV28 to TRBJ1-1; D call uncertain. The V end was cut by 2 bases, the J end by 2 bases, with 6 bases between. The CDR3 has 13 residues. From germline, CDR1 is MDHEN and CDR2 SYDVKM. CDR3 region: CASSLTLNTEAFF. The CDR3 region has the DNA TGTGCCAGCAGTTTAACTCTAAACACTGAAGCTTTCTTT. The variable domain in full, with the rest retrieved from reference TRBV28 and TRBJ1-1, is DVKVTQSSRYLVKRTGEKVFLECVQDMDHENMFWYRQDPGLGLRLIYFSYDVKMKEKGDIPEGYSVSREKKERFSLILESASTNQTSMYLCASSLTLNTEAFFGQGTRLTVV.

This clonotype was counted at least ten times. This chain joins TRBV29-1 and TRBJ2-1; TRBD1 might be the D (6 bases). The ends were cut back, 8 bases at V and 8 bases at J, with 22 bases in the middle. The CDR3 runs 14 residues. CDR1 SQVTM and CDR2 ANQGSEA come from the germline V gene. This CDR3 reads CSFPPGQDEDEQFF. CDR3 nucleotide sequence: TGCAGCTTCCCTCCGGGACAAGATGAGGATGAGCAGTTCTTC.

The V call is TRBV21-1, the J call TRBJ1-5; TRBD1, the table's D call, was not compared with the DNA. TRBV21-1 counts as a pseudogene. This CDR3 contains 14 residues. The CDR3 spells CASREGGFHQPQHF. The CDR3 region has the DNA TGTGCCAGCAGGGAGGGGGGTTTCCATCAGCCCCAGCATTTT.

A few counts support this clonotype. The genes are TRBV15 and TRBJ2-2; TRBD2 matches 10 bases. The CDR3 contains 16 residues. Germline V lookup: CDR1 LNHNV, CDR2 YYDKDF (reference sequence). The ends lost 3 bases at V and 5 bases at J; junction bases unmatched: 6. CDR3 nucleotides: TGTGCCACCAGCAGGCCAGCGGGAGGGCCAACCGGGGAGCTGTTTTTT. Amino acids: CATSRPAGGPTGELFF.

In its sample, this clonotype was seen many times. The chain is built from TRBV6-2 or TRBV6-3 and TRBJ2-1; D gene unclear. CDR1 is MNHEY, CDR2 SVGEGT, per germline. V lost 5 bases to trimming and J lost 4 bases, with 6 bases between them. The CDR3 is 12 amino acids. The CDR3 sequence is CASSLQYNEQFF. CDR3 nucleotide sequence: TGTGCCAGCAGTCTACAGTACAATGAGCAGTTCTTC.

V is TRBV7-9 and J is TRBJ2-6; no definite D call. Trimming took off 1 base at V and 0 bases at J, with 10 bases between the two ends. The CDR3 is made up of 17 amino acids. Germline V lookup: CDR1 SEHNR, CDR2 FQNEAQ (reference sequence). The CDR3 DNA reads as TGTGCCAGCAGCTTAGGACGCCGCGGCTCTGGGGCCAACGTCCTGACTTTC. Encoded protein: CASSLGRRGSGANVLTF.

The chain combines TRBV29-1 with TRBJ2-3, with D perhaps matching TRBD2 (5 bases). CDR3 length: 17 residues. Trimming took 3 bases from V and 4 from J, leaving 23 bases between them. Per germline, CDR1 SQVTM and CDR2 ANQGSEA. Here the CDR3 DNA reads TGCAGCGTTGATTTCCCAGACTTTCTAGTTAGCGCAGATACGCAGTATTTT. It specifies CSVDFPDFLVSADTQYF.

The chain has TRBV29-1 and TRBJ1-2, with 10 bases lining up with TRBD1. The CDR3 length is 13 residues. J was trimmed by 8 bases and V by 3 bases; bases with no gene match: 6. Germline values: CDR1 SQVTM, CDR2 ANQGSEA. This CDR3 is CSVDPGTGEGYTF. The CDR3 DNA is TGCAGCGTTGATCCCGGGACAGGGGAAGGCTACACCTTC.

The rearrangement uses TRBV4-1 and TRBJ1-2, with 9 bases lining up with TRBD1. The CDR3 runs to 15 residues. Germline V gene lookup returns CDR1 MGHRA and CDR2 YSYEKL. J was trimmed by 4 bases and V by 0 bases; bases with no gene match: 3. The CDR3 nucleotides are TGCGCCAGCAGCCAAGAGGACAGGGGAATCTATGGCTACACCTTC. Its protein product is CASSQEDRGIYGYTF.

This clonotype was counted a few times. The gene calls are TRBV4-1 and TRBJ2-7; D could derive from TRBD1 or TRBD2 (6 bases each). Trimming left V 5 bases short and J 7 bases short, with 24 bases between. The CDR3 spans 16 residues. Germline V CDR1 and CDR2: MGHRA, YSYEKL. In DNA, the CDR3 is TGCGCCAGCAGCAAGACAGGCGGGATTCCCCCTACAGAGCAGTACTTC. It translates to CASSKTGGIPPTEQYF.

The rearrangement uses TRBV7-9 and TRBJ2-1, with 12 nucleotides matching TRBD1. CDR1 is SEHNR, CDR2 FQNEAQ, per germline (reference sequence). This CDR3 is 15 amino acids long. Trimming removed 3 bases from V and 10 bases from J; junction bases left unmatched: 7. The CDR3 DNA follows: TGTGCCAGCAGCTTCCCGGGACAGGGGGCGAACGAGCAGTTCTTC. Translating it yields CASSFPGQGANEQFF.

The chain uses TRBV20-1 and TRBJ2-3; D gene uncertain. Germline V CDR1 and CDR2: DFQATT, SNEGSKA (reference sequence). CDR3 length equals 15 residues. The germline V and J ends were trimmed by 3 bases and 0 bases, with 13 bases remaining between them. The CDR3 coding sequence is TGCAGTGCTAGTAGTAAGACTCCGAGCACAGATACGCAGTATTTT. Encoded protein: CSASSKTPSTDTQYF.

This chain uses TRBV29-1 with TRBJ2-2, with D possibly called TRBD1 or TRBD2 (5 bases each). Looked up from germline, CDR1 is SQVTM and CDR2 is ANQGSEA. V was pared by 3 bases and J by 7 bases, with 9 bases between. This CDR3 is 12 amino acids long. The CDR3 DNA reads as TGCAGCGTTGAGGGGGTGGGCGGGGAGCTGTTTTTT. Translated: CSVEGVGGELFF.

V is TRBV4-1 and J is TRBJ2-1; TRBD2 is a possible D gene (7 bases). The V gene lost 1 base and the J gene lost 7 bases, with 20 bases spanning the gap. Germline V CDR1 and CDR2: MGHRA, YSYEKL. The CDR3 has 17 amino acids. In DNA form, the CDR3 reads TGCGCCAGCAGCCAAGTTGAGAAGGCGGGGGCGGGGAATGAGCAGTTCTTC. Protein: CASSQVEKAGAGNEQFF.

In this sample, this clonotype turned up a few times. This rearrangement joins TRBV27 to TRBJ2-2, with 9 bases that match TRBD2. V dropped 3 bases and J dropped 8; count of bases not matched to a gene: 7. Germline V CDR1 and CDR2: MNHEY, SMNVEV (reference sequence). CDR3 length equals 15 residues. The CDR3 loop reads CASSFQVAGEGELFF. The CDR3 DNA reads as TGTGCCAGCAGTTTCCAGGTAGCGGGAGAGGGGGAGCTGTTTTTT.

V and J are TRBV9 and TRBJ1-1; D possibly corresponds to TRBD1 (5 bases). Trimming removed 3 bases from V and 0 bases from J, with 15 bases in between. Germline assignment: CDR1 SGDLS and CDR2 YYNGEE. The CDR3 is made up of 16 amino acids. The CDR3 region has the DNA TGTGCCAGCAGCGGACGGTCGGGGCAGGTGAACACTGAAGCTTTCTTT. Residues: CASSGRSGQVNTEAFF.

CDR3 loop: CASSLEEGARGAGYTF. In DNA, the CDR3 is TGTGCCAGCAGCTTAGAGGAGGGGGCGCGGGGTGCTGGCTACACCTTC. The chain uses TRBV11-2 and TRBJ1-2; 7 bases align to TRBD1. CDR1 is SGHAT, CDR2 FQNNGV, per germline. CDR3 length: 16 residues. V lost 0 bases and J lost 7; bases outside the gene matches: 11.

The chain uses TRBV7-9 and TRBJ2-1, with D tentatively TRBD2 (5 bases). Trimming took off 5 bases at V and 6 bases at J, with 20 bases between the two ends. Germline lookup yields CDR1 SEHNR and CDR2 FQNEAQ (reference sequence). This CDR3 spans 16 amino acids. The CDR3 reads CASSPHEGVYGNEQFF. The CDR3 DNA follows: TGTGCCAGCAGCCCCCACGAGGGAGTCTACGGCAATGAGCAGTTCTTC.

This clonotype was seen more than once but under ten times. The V and J genes are TRBV20-1 and TRBJ2-1; TRBD2 agrees at 8 bases. V trimming: 3 bases; J trimming: 3 bases; junction bases outside the gene matches: 4. Germline V gives CDR1 DFQATT, CDR2 SNEGSKA (reference sequence). This CDR3 has 14 residues. The CDR3 is CSASSSGGYNEQFF. CDR3 sequence (DNA): TGCAGTGCTAGTTCCAGCGGGGGCTACAATGAGCAGTTCTTC.